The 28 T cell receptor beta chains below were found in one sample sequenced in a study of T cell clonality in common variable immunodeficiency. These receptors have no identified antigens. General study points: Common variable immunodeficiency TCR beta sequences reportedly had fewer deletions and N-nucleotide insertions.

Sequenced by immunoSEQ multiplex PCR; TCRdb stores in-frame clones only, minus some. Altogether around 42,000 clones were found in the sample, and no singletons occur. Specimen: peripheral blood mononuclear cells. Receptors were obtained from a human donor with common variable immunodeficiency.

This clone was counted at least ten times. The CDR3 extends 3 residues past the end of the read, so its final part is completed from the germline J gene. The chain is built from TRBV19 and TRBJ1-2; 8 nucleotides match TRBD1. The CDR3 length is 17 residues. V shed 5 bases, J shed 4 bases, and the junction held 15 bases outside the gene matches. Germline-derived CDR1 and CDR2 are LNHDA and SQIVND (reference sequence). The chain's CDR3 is CASSAPVGQGRSYGYTF. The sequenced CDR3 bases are TGTGCCAGTAGTGCACCCGTCGGACAGGGTAGAAGCTATGGC.

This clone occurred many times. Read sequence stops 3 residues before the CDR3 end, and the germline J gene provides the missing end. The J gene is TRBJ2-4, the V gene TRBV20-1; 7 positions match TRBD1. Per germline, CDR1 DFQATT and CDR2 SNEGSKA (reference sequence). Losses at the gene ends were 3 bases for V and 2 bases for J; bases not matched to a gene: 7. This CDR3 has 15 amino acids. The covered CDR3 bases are TGCAGTGCTAGGGGACAGAGGGGGTCCAAAAACATT. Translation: CSARGQRGSKNI. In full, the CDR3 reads CSARGQRGSKNIQYF.

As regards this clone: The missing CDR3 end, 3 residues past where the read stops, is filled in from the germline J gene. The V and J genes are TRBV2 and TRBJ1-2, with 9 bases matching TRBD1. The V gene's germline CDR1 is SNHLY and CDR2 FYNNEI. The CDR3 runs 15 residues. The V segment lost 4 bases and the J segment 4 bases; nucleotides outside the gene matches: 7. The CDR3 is CASSVQGAALYGYTF. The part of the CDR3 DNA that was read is TGTGCCAGCAGTGTACAGGGGGCAGCTCTCTATGGC. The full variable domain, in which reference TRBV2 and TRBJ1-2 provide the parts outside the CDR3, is EPEVTQTPSHQVTQMGQEVILRCVPISNHLYFYWYRQILGQKVEFLVSFYNNEISEKSEIFDDQFSVERPDGSNFTLKIRSTKLEDSAMYFCASSVQGAALYGYTFGSGTRLTVV.

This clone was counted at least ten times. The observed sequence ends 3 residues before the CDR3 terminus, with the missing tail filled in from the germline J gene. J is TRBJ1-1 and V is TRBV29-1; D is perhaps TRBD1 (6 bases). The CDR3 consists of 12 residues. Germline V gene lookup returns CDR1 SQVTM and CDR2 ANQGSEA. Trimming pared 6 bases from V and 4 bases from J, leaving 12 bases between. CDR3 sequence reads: CSVAQGGTEAFF. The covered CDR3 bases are TGCAGCGTCGCACAGGGAGGCACTGAA.

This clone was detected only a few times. The CDR3 protein is CASSSRRDTNTGELFF. The CDR3 DNA, read in part, is TGTGCCAGCAGCAGCCGACGGGACACGAACACCGGGGAG. V usage is TRBV7-6 and J usage is TRBJ2-2; TRBD1 is a possible D gene (6 bases). Sequencing ends 3 residues short of the CDR3 end; the germline J gene provides the rest. Germline loops: CDR1 SGHVS, CDR2 FNYEAQ. This CDR3 comprises 16 residues. The V end lost 5 bases, the J end lost 0 bases, and 13 bases lay between the germline ends.

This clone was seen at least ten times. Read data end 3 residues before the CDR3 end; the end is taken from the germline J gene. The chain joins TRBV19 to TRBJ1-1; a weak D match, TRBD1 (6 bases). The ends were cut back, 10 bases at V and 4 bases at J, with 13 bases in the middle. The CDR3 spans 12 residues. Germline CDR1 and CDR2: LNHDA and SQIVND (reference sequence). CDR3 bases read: TGTGCCACATCCCGGGGGGCCACTGAA. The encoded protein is CATSRGATE. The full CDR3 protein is CATSRGATEAFF.

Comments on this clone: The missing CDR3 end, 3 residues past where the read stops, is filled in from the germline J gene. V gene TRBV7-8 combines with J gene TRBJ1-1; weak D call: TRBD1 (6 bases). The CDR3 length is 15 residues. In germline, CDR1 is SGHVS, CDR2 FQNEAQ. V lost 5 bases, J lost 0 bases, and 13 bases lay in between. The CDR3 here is CASSQPTGMNTEAFF. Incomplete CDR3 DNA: TGTGCCAGCAGCCAGCCGACAGGCATGAACACTGAA.

The CDR3 protein is CASSIQGAGEKLFF. The sequenced part of the CDR3 DNA is TGTGCCAGTAGTATCCAGGGGGCGGGTGAAAAA. V usage is TRBV19 and J usage is TRBJ1-4, with TRBD1 matching over 8 bases. The read finishes 3 residues shy of the CDR3 end, and the germline J gene is used to complete it. J gave up 7 bases and V 3 bases, and 4 bases lay outside the gene matches. Germline CDR1 reads LNHDA; CDR2 reads SQIVND (reference sequence). This CDR3 has 14 amino acids.

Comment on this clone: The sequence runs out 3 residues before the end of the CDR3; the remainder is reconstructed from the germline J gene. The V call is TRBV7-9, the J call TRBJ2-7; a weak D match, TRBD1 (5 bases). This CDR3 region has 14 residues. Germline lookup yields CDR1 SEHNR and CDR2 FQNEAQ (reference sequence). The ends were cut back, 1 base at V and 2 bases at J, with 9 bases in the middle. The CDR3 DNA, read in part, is TGTGCCAGCAGCTTAGGGACACCACCCTACGAG. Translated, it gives CASSLGTPPYE. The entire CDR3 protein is CASSLGTPPYEQYF.

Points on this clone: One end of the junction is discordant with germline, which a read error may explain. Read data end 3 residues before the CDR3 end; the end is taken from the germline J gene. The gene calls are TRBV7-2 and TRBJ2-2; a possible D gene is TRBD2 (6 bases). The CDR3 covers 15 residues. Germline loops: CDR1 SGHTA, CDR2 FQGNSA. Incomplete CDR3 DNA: TGTGCCAGCACCTTATGGGGGGTGGACACCGGGGAG. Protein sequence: CASTLWGVDTGE. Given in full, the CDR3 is CASTLWGVDTGELFF.

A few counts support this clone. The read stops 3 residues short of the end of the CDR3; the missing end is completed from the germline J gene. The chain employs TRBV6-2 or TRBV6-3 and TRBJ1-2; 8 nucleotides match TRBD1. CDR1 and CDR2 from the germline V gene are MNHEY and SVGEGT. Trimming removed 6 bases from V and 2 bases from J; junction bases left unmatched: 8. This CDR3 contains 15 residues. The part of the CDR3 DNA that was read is TGTGCCAGCAGGCTCGACAGGGGCCAAAACTATGGC. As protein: CASRLDRGQNYG. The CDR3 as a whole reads CASRLDRGQNYGYTF.

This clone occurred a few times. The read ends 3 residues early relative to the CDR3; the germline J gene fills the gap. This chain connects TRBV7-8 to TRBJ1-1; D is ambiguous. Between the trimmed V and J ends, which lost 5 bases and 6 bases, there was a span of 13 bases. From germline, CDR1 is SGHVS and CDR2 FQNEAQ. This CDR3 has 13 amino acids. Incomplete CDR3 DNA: TGTGCCAGCAGCACACACGCATGGCCTGAA. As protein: CASSTHAWPE. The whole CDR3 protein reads CASSTHAWPEAFF. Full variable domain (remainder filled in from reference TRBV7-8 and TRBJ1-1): GAGVSQSPRYKVAKRGQDVALRCDPISGHVSLFWYQQALGQGPEFLTYFQNEAQLDKSGLPSDRFFAERPEGSVSTLKIQRTQQEDSAVYLCASSTHAWPEAFFGQGTRLTVV.

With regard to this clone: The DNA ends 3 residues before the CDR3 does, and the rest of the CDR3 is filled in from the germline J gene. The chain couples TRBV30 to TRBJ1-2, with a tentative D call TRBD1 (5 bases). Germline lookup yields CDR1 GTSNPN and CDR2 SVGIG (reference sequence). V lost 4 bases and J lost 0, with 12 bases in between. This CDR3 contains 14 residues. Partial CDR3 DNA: TGTGCCTGGACGGTTCAGGGAGCTAACTATGGC. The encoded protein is CAWTVQGANYG. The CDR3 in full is CAWTVQGANYGYTF.

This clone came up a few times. The CDR3 loop is CASSSWTGSSYEQYF. CDR3 DNA (partial): TGCGCCAGCAGCTCCTGGACAGGATCCTCCTACGAG. V gene TRBV5-1 combines with J gene TRBJ2-7, with 7 nucleotides matching TRBD1. Read data end 3 residues before the CDR3 end; the end is taken from the germline J gene. The CDR3 is made up of 15 amino acids. Germline V gene lookup returns CDR1 SGHRS and CDR2 YFSETQ. With V trimmed by 3 bases and J by 0 bases, 6 bases remained unmatched.

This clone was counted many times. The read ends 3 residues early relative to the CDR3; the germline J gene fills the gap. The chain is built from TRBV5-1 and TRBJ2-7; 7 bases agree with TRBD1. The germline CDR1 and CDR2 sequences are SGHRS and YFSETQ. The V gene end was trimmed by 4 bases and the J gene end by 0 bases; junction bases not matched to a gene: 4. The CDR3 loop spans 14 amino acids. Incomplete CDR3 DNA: TGCGCCAGCAGCCCGGACAGGAGCTCCTACGAG. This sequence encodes CASSPDRSSYE. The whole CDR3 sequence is CASSPDRSSYEQYF.

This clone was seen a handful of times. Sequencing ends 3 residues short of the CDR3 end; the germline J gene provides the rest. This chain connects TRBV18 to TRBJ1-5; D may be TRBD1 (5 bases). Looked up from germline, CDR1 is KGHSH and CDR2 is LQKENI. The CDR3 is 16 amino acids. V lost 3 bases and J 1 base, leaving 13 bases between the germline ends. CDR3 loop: CASSPLREMSNQPQHF. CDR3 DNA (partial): TGTGCCAGCTCACCGCTCAGGGAGATGAGCAATCAGCCC.

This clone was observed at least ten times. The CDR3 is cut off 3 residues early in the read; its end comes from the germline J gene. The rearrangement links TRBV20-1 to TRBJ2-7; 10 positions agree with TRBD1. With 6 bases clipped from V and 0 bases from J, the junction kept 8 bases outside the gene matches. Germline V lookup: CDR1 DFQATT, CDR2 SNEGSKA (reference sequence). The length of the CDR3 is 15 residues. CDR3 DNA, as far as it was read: TGCAGTGCCCAAACCGGGACAGGGGTCTCCTACGAG. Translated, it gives CSAQTGTGVSYE. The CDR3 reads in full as CSAQTGTGVSYEQYF.

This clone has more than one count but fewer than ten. The DNA read from the CDR3 is TGTGCCAGCAGCCGGACGGGACAGAGCACAGATACG. Its translation: CASSRTGQSTDT. The full CDR3 is CASSRTGQSTDTQYF. V is TRBV7-6 and J is TRBJ2-3; 7 nucleotides line up with TRBD1. With the read ending 3 residues before the CDR3 end, the germline J gene is used to fill in that end. Germline V gene lookup returns CDR1 SGHVS and CDR2 FNYEAQ. The CDR3 spans 15 residues. V shed 5 bases and J 0 bases; nucleotides not matched to a gene: 5.

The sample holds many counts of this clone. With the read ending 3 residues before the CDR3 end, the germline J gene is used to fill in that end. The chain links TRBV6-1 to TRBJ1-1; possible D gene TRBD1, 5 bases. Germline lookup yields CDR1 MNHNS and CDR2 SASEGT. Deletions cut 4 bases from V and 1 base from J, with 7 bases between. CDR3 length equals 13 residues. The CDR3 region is CASSVQGNTEAFF. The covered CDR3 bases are TGTGCCAGCAGTGTTCAGGGGAACACTGAA.

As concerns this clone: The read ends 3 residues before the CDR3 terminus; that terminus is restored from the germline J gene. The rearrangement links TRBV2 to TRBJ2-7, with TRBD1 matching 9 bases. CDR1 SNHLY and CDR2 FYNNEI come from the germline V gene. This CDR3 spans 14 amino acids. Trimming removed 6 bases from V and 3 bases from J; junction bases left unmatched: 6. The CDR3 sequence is CASRAYRGHYEQYF. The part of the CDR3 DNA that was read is TGTGCCAGCAGAGCCTACAGGGGGCACTACGAG.

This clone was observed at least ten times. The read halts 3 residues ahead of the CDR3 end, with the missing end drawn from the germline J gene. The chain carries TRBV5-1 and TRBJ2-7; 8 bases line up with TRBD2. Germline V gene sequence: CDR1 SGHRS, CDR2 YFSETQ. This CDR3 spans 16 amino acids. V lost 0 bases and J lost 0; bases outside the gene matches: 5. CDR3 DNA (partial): TGCGCCAGCAGCTTGGCACTAGCGGTTCCCTCCTACGAG. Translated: CASSLALAVPSYE. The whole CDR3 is CASSLALAVPSYEQYF.

The chain's CDR3 is CSVDGLDYEQYF. The sequenced CDR3 bases are TGCAGCGTTGACGGTCTAGACTACGAG. The chain recombines TRBV29-1 with TRBJ2-7; D gene ambiguous. From the germline J gene comes the end of the CDR3, since the read stops 3 residues before it. V lost 3 bases to trimming and J lost 3 bases, with 9 bases between them. The CDR3 is made up of 12 amino acids. Germline CDR1 SQVTM, CDR2 ANQGSEA.

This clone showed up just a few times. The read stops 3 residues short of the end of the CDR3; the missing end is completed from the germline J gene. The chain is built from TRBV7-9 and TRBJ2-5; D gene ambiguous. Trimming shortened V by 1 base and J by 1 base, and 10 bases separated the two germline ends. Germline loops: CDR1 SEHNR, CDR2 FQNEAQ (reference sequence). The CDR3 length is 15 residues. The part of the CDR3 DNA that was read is TGTGCCAGCAGCTTAGTCCTGACACTCCAAGAGACC. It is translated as CASSLVLTLQET. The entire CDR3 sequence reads CASSLVLTLQETQYF.

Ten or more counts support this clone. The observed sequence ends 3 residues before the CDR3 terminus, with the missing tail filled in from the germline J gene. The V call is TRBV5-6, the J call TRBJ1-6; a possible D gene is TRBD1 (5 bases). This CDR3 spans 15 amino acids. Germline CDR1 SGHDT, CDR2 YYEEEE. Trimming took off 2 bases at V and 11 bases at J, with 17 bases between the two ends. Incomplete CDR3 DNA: TGTGCCAGCAGCTTTGAACCCCCAGGGCGCGCACCC. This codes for CASSFEPPGRAP. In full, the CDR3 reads CASSFEPPGRAPLHF.

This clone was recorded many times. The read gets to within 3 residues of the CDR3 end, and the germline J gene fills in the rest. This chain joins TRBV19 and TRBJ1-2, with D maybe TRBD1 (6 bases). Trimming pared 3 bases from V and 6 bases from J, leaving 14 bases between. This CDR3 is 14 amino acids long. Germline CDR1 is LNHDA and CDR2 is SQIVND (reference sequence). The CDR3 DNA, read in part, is TGTGCCAGTAGTATGGACTTACAGGGCCATGGC. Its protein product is CASSMDLQGHG. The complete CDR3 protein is CASSMDLQGHGYTF.

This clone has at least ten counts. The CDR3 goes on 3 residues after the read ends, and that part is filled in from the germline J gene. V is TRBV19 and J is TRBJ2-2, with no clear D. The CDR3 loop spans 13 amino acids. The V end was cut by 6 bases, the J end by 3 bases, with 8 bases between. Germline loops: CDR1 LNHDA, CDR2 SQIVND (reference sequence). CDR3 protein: CASSLGYTGELFF. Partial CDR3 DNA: TGTGCCAGTAGCCTCGGGTACACCGGGGAG.

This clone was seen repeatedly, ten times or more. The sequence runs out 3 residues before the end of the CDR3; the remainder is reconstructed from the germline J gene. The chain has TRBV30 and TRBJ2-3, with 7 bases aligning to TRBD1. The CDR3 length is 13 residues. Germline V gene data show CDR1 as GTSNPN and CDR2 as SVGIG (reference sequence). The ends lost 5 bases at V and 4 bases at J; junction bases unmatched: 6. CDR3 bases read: TGTGCCTGGTCCACAGGGGAAGCAGATACG. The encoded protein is CAWSTGEADT. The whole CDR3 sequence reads CAWSTGEADTQYF.

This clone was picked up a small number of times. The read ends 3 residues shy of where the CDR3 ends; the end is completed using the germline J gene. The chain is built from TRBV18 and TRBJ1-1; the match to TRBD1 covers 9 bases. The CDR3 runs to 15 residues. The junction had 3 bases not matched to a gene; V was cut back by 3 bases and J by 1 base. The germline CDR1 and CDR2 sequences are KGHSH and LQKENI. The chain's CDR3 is CASSPADRGNTEAFF. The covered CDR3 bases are TGTGCCAGCTCACCCGCGGACAGGGGGAACACTGAA.